A selection of T cell receptor beta chains follows, all from one sample in a study of OX40 agonist ivuxolimab in advanced cancers. Some clones are missing from TCRdb's copy, which holds only in-frame ones; the method was immunoSEQ multiplex PCR. Altogether around 39,000 clones are present, roughly nine tenths being singletons, with the ten largest covering about 4.3%. The sample here was CD4+ or CD8+ T cells sorted from blood, taken in a trial of the OX40 agonist ivuxolimab. Source of these receptors: an adult with an advanced solid tumor such as melanoma, head and neck, liver or kidney cancer. Both conserved end residues are part of each CDR3. Fields, in order: V gene, clone size, J gene, D gene, CDR3 DNA, CDR3 protein. A D gene is named only where the DNA matches it firmly. Expanded clones are given a class, and other clones once, few, many or no size at all.

TRBV9	.	TRBJ2-1	TRBD2	TGTGCCAGCAGTCTAGCGGGGAGGTACAATGAGCAGTTCTTC	CASSLAGRYNEQFF
TRBV7-2	.	TRBJ2-7	TRBD1	TGTGCCAGCAGCCCCCGTCTCCGTGGACAGGGGCTTCGGCAGTACTTC	CASSPRLRGQGLRQYF
TRBV19	once	TRBJ2-5	.	TGTGCCAGTAGTTTGGGTGTGGGGTATAGTGAGACCCAGTACTTC	CASSLGVGYSETQYF
TRBV19	.	TRBJ1-5	TRBD1	TGTGCCAGTAGTATTCTTGGGACAGGGGGCAAGGGGAGCAATCAGCCCCAGCATTTT	CASSILGTGGKGSNQPQHF
TRBV14	.	TRBJ1-1	.	TGTGCCAGCAGCCAAGCCGGGTACCCACGACTTAATGAAGCTTTCTTT	CASSQAGYPRLNEAFF
TRBV7-9	.	TRBJ1-2	.	TGTGCCAGCAGCTCCTACGCACCCGAGGGAGGCTACACCTTC	CASSSYAPEGGYTF
TRBV5-1	.	TRBJ2-5	.	TGCGCCAGCAGCTTGGCCGTTAGTTGGGAAGGGACCCAGTACTTC	CASSLAVSWEGTQYF
TRBV19	.	TRBJ1-5	.	TGTGCCAGTAGTGAGGGTCGGAATCAGCCCCAGCATTTT	CASSEGRNQPQHF
TRBV5-1	once	TRBJ2-2	TRBD2	TGCGCCAGCAGCTTGGACCCGCGGGGGGGCGCCGGGGAGCTGTTTTTT	CASSLDPRGGAGELFF
TRBV2	.	TRBJ1-2	.	TGTGCCAGCAGTGTACCGTCGGAGGGCTATGGCTACACCTTC	CASSVPSEGYGYTF
TRBV7-3	.	TRBJ2-1	.	TGTGCCAGCAGCCGTACAGGGTCCCCCTACAATGAGCAGTTCTTC	CASSRTGSPYNEQFF
TRBV28	.	TRBJ2-7	TRBD2	TGTGCCAGCAGTTTATATTGGCTAGCGGGAATCTACGAGCAGTACTTC	CASSLYWLAGIYEQYF
TRBV10-3	.	TRBJ2-1	.	TGTGCCATCAGTGAGAGGGTCGGGAGCTCCTACAATGAGCAGTTCTTC	CAISERVGSSYNEQFF
TRBV27	.	TRBJ2-3	TRBD2	TGTGCCAGCAAGCAAGCGGGAGTGGTAGGCACGCAGTATTTT	CASKQAGVVGTQYF
TRBV11-1	.	TRBJ1-5	.	TGTGCCAGCAGCTTAGGACAGTACCAGCCCCAGCATTTT	CASSLGQYQPQHF
TRBV6-5	.	TRBJ2-7	TRBD1	TGTGCCAGCAGTTCCCGACGGACAGGGGCTTCCTACGAGCAGTACTTC	CASSSRRTGASYEQYF
TRBV18	.	TRBJ2-2	.	TGTGCCAGCTCACCAAAGGGAACCGGGGAGCTGTTTTTT	CASSPKGTGELFF
TRBV28	few	TRBJ1-5	TRBD1	TGTGCCAGCAGTTTTGGGGACAGGGGCTTCCAGCCCCAGCATTTT	CASSFGDRGFQPQHF
TRBV11-3	.	TRBJ2-7	TRBD1	TGTGCCAGCAGCTTAGCAGGGGGAACCTACGAGCAGTACTTC	CASSLAGGTYEQYF
TRBV5-1	once	TRBJ1-3	.	TGCGCCAGCAGCCCGTCGGGTGGGAACAGGGTCTCTGGAAACACCATATATTTT	CASSPSGGNRVSGNTIYF
TRBV7-8	.	TRBJ2-7	.	TGTGCCAGCAGCTTAGTAGGGCAGTCTGGCGAGCAGTACTTC	CASSLVGQSGEQYF
TRBV5-1	.	TRBJ1-4	.	TGCGCCAGCAGCTGGGGACCGACGGGTGAAAAACTGTTTTTT	CASSWGPTGEKLFF
TRBV7-8	.	TRBJ1-2	.	TGTGCCAGCAGCCCCCAGACAGAGACCTACTATGGCTACACCTTC	CASSPQTETYYGYTF
TRBV29-1	.	TRBJ2-1	.	TGCAGCACTGGAGGGTCGACTACCCCATTACGGGAGCAGTTCTTC	CSTGGSTTPLREQFF
TRBV25-1	.	TRBJ1-2	.	TGTGCCAGCAGTGATCCTAGAGGGACTAACTATGGCTACACCTTC	CASSDPRGTNYGYTF